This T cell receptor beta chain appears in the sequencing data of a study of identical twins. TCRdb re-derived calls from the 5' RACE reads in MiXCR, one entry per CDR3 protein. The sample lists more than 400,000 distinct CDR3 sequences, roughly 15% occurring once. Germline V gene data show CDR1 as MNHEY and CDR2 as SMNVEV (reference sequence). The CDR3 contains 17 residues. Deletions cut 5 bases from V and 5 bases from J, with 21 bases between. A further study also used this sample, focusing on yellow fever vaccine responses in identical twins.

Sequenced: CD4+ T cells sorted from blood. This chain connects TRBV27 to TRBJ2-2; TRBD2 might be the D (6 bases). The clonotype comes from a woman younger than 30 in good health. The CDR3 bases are TGTGCCAGCAGTCTTACTCGGGAGAATTGGGGTACCGGGGAGCTGTTTTTT. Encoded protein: CASSLTRENWGTGELFF.